This T cell receptor (beta chain) is from a study of blood T cell repertoires in COVID-19. Study-level information: COVID-19 samples, acute and convalescent, were from the United States, Italy and Spain. Sample material is recorded as cDNA or gDNA derived from T cells, B-cell-depleted T cells, or PBMCs.

The authors' processing: Researchers report that nucleated cell counts were estimated from reference gene primer amplification. Sequencing was performed with immunoSEQ multiplex PCR; in TCRdb, only in-frame clones are kept and a portion is missing. V and J calls plus clone size are reproduced from that table; the DNA served to infer D and trimming. The sample contains a few hundred thousand clones, about 88% of which appear only once. Per the germline V gene, CDR1 is KGHSH and CDR2 is LQKENI. The ends were cut back, 1 base at V and 1 base at J, with 7 bases in the middle. The CDR3 covers 14 residues.

The chain uses TRBV18 and TRBJ1-1; no reliable D call. This sequence was found in a woman in her thirties or forties who had recovered from COVID-19. What was sequenced was peripheral blood. The CDR3 protein is CASSPQAGNTEAFF. CDR3 in DNA: TGTGCCAGCTCACCACAGGCGGGGAACACTGAAGCTTTCTTT.